This section outlines one T cell receptor (beta chain) sequence together with its context. Its specificity is unknown. These data come from a study of cytomegalovirus exposure and HLA in healthy donors. General study findings and limits: HLA alleles showed associations with about 15,000 TCR beta sequences in a later analysis, at a 0.05 false discovery rate. A later analysis found that most CMV-associated TCR beta chains appeared HLA-restricted. Later work found that TCR association rates differed between HLA loci; DRB1 had the most and HLA-C the fewest. For most TCR beta V segments, an earlier analysis put the productive rate at about 87% or about 30% of the time.

Per germline, CDR1 SGHDT and CDR2 YYEEEE. This CDR3 region has 13 residues. Trimming took off 4 bases at V and 6 bases at J, with 11 bases between the two ends. In the PCR, 60 Vbeta and 13 Jbeta primers were used. Only in-frame clones appear in the TCRdb table, and some are missing; sequencing was by immunoSEQ multiplex PCR. This sample has about 80,000 clones, with over 75% found just once. The receptor comes from a human donor in good health. Sequencing was carried out using PBMCs. The chain carries TRBV5-6 and TRBJ1-3; D not certain. The chain's CDR3 is CASSPLSSNTIYF. CDR3 coding DNA: TGTGCCAGCAGCCCACTCTCGTCAAACACCATATATTTT.